These T cell receptor beta chains were read from a single sample in a study of OX40 agonist ivuxolimab in advanced cancers. Data came from immunoSEQ multiplex PCR; TCRdb stores just in-frame clones and leaves some out. This sample has roughly 90,000 clones; approximately 90% occur once, and the top ten carry 0.7% to 0.9%. The sample here was CD4+ or CD8+ T cells sorted from blood, taken in a trial of the OX40 agonist ivuxolimab. Receptors originate from an adult with an advanced solid tumor such as melanoma, head and neck, liver or kidney cancer. CDR3s include the opening cysteine and the closing phenylalanine or tryptophan. D genes are given only for firm matches. The listing skips clone size in some rows; elsewhere it reads once, few, many or a size class.

size,J,V,D,DNA,CDR3
.,TRBJ1-2,TRBV29-1,.,TGCAGCGTTGAGTCGTCAGCCTATGGCTACACCTTC,CSVESSAYGYTF
.,TRBJ2-1,TRBV4-3,TRBD2,TGCGCCAGCAGCCAATCCCCTAGCGGCTACAATGAGCAGTTCTTC,CASSQSPSGYNEQFF
.,TRBJ1-4,TRBV27,.,TGTGCCAGCAGTCGCACTAATGAAAAACTGTTTTTT,CASSRTNEKLFF
.,TRBJ2-3,TRBV29-1,.,TGCAGCGCCACGAAGGTAGCCAGCACAGATACGCAGTATTTT,CSATKVASTDTQYF
.,TRBJ2-1,TRBV9,TRBD2,TGTGCCAGCAGCGCCCTCGGGGGGTATTACAATGAGCAGTTCTTC,CASSALGGYYNEQFF
.,TRBJ2-2,TRBV5-1,.,TGCGCCAGCAGCTTGGGCGGGTGGAACACCGGGGGGCTGTTTTTT,CASSLGGWNTGGLFF
.,TRBJ1-2,TRBV6-4,.,TGTGCCAGCAGTGACGGCTCCGCCAGATATGGCTACACCTTC,CASSDGSARYGYTF
few,TRBJ1-1,TRBV10-1,.,TGCGCCAGCAGTGAGTCGAAAGGGGCAGGCACTGAAGCTTTCTTT,CASSESKGAGTEAFF
once,TRBJ2-2,TRBV5-1,.,TGCGCCAGCAGCTATCAAGGGGCCTCCGGGGAGCTGTTTTTT,CASSYQGASGELFF
.,TRBJ2-3,TRBV10-3,.,TGTGCCATCAGTGAGCCGCGCACAGATACGCAGTATTTT,CAISEPRTDTQYF
.,TRBJ2-2,TRBV5-4,TRBD2,TGTGCCAGCAGCCCGGCTGGGGGGGCCGGGGAGCTGTTTTTT,CASSPAGGAGELFF
.,TRBJ1-1,TRBV18,TRBD1,TGTGCCAGCTCACCACCGAACAGGGGGCAGACTGAAGCTTTCTTT,CASSPPNRGQTEAFF
.,TRBJ1-5,TRBV5-5,TRBD1,TGTGCCAGCAGCCGGGACAGGGGGCGCGGACAGCCCCAGCATTTT,CASSRDRGRGQPQHF
.,TRBJ2-7,TRBV29-1,TRBD1,TGCAGCGTTGACGGGACAGGGGGCTTTCCTCACGAGCAGTACTTC,CSVDGTGGFPHEQYF
few,TRBJ2-3,TRBV10-1,.,TGCGCCAGCAGTGAATTGAAGGCTAGCGTTCCGAGCACAGATACGCAGTATTTT,CASSELKASVPSTDTQYF
.,TRBJ1-2,TRBV5-4,.,TGTGCCAGCAGCTCGGAAATACGGGCCCTAGATGGCTACACCTTC,CASSSEIRALDGYTF
.,TRBJ1-6,TRBV27,.,TGTGCCAGCAGTTTAGCCTTTAATTCACCCCTCCACTTT,CASSLAFNSPLHF
.,TRBJ2-3,TRBV29-1,.,TGCAGCGTAGAAGTAGGAACGCAGTATTTT,CSVEVGTQYF
.,TRBJ2-2,TRBV19,.,TGTGCCAGTACCCGGATGGGTAACACCGGGGAGCTGTTTTTT,CASTRMGNTGELFF
.,TRBJ1-5,TRBV19,TRBD1,TGTGCCAGTAGTATCGGACAGGGCAATCAGCCCCAGCATTTT,CASSIGQGNQPQHF
.,TRBJ2-2,TRBV7-9,.,TGTGCCAGCAGCTACCAGCGGAGCGCGAACACCGGGGAGCTGTTTTTT,CASSYQRSANTGELFF
.,TRBJ2-3,TRBV28,TRBD2,TGTGCCAGCAGTCCGGGTAAGCGGGGAGGCACAGATACGCAGTATTTT,CASSPGKRGGTDTQYF
.,TRBJ1-5,TRBV19,.,TGTGCCAGTAGTTTGACTCCAGACGGGCAGCCCCAGCATTTT,CASSLTPDGQPQHF
.,TRBJ2-3,TRBV4-3,TRBD2,TGCGCCAGCAGCCAAGACCGACTAGCGGCATTCACAGATACGCAGTATTTT,CASSQDRLAAFTDTQYF
.,TRBJ1-2,TRBV7-9,.,TGTGCCAGCAGCTTAGTCCTCGGGGCACCCTATGGCTACACCTTC,CASSLVLGAPYGYTF
.,TRBJ2-5,TRBV18,TRBD1,TGTGCCAGCTCACCAAGGACAGGCTTGGGAGAGACCCAGTACTTC,CASSPRTGLGETQYF
.,TRBJ1-2,TRBV29-1,TRBD1,TGCAGCGTCGGACAGGGGGCGGCCGTGAACTATGGCTACACCTTC,CSVGQGAAVNYGYTF
.,TRBJ1-1,TRBV2,.,TGTGCCAGCAGTGCAAGAGGGCTCCAGAACACTGAAGCTTTCTTT,CASSARGLQNTEAFF
.,TRBJ1-5,TRBV19,.,TGTGCCAGTAGTACCGTCGGGGGCGGTAATCAGCCCCAGCATTTT,CASSTVGGGNQPQHF
.,TRBJ2-7,TRBV18,.,TGTGCCAGCTCACCACCTACAGGGTGGGAGCAGTACTTC,CASSPPTGWEQYF
.,TRBJ2-5,TRBV10-3,.,TGTGCCATCAGAGGACACGGTTCGGAGACCCAGTACTTC,CAIRGHGSETQYF
.,TRBJ1-2,TRBV27,TRBD1,TGTGCCAGCAGCCGCGGACAGGGGGCGAACTATGGCTACACCTTC,CASSRGQGANYGYTF
.,TRBJ2-7,TRBV7-9,.,TGTGCCAGCAGCTTACAGGGGCTCTCCGAGCAGTACTTC,CASSLQGLSEQYF
.,TRBJ2-3,TRBV12-5,.,TGTGCTAGTGGTGGCGGACTTCAAGCACCAGATACGCAGTATTTT,CASGGGLQAPDTQYF
.,TRBJ2-5,TRBV11-2,.,TGTGCCAGCAGCTTAGCGGGAGCGAGGGAGACCCAGTACTTC,CASSLAGARETQYF
.,TRBJ2-7,TRBV9,.,TGTGCCAGCAGCGTCTCTCTGGGCGGAGTCTCCTACGAGCAGTACTTC,CASSVSLGGVSYEQYF
.,TRBJ1-1,TRBV4-1,TRBD1,TGCGCCAGCAGCCAAGCCGGCGGACAGGGGGGTTCCACTGAAGCTTTCTTT,CASSQAGGQGGSTEAFF
.,TRBJ2-2,TRBV28,.,TGTGCCAGCAGTTTTAGGGTGACGAACACCGGGGAGCTGTTTTTT,CASSFRVTNTGELFF
.,TRBJ2-3,TRBV18,TRBD1,TGTGCCAGCTCACCGGGGACAGGAACAGATACGCAGTATTTT,CASSPGTGTDTQYF
.,TRBJ2-3,TRBV19,.,TGTGCCAGTAGTATAGATGGGGCCGTTGGGGCAGATACGCAGTATTTT,CASSIDGAVGADTQYF
once,TRBJ2-7,TRBV4-1,TRBD2,TGCGCCAGCAGCCAGGGAAGACTAGCGGGAACCTACGAGCAGTACTTC,CASSQGRLAGTYEQYF
.,TRBJ2-2,TRBV10-3,TRBD1,TGTGCCATCAGTGCGACAGGGCCCCCTGGGACCGGGGAGCTGTTTTTT,CAISATGPPGTGELFF
.,TRBJ2-3,TRBV10-3,TRBD2,TGTGCCATCAGTTTCGGGGGGGTCGGAAGCACAGATACGCAGTATTTT,CAISFGGVGSTDTQYF
.,TRBJ2-2,TRBV12-5,TRBD2,TGTGCTAGTGGTCTGGGAGGGTCGGCCGGGGAGCTGTTTTTT,CASGLGGSAGELFF